Listed here are 14 T cell receptor beta chains from one sample, sequenced in a study of T cells in localized non-small cell lung cancer. TCRdb's table, derived via immunoSEQ multiplex PCR, lists solely in-frame clones and lacks some. This table holds around 40,000 clones, 85% to 90% found once. The sample here was peripheral blood, taken before any cancer treatment. The receptors shown here come from a woman aged 18 to 55 with stage III lung adenocarcinoma.

The V call is TRBV15, the J call TRBJ1-5, with D maybe TRBD1 (6 bases). With 5 bases removed from V and 8 bases from J, the gap between germline ends came to 16 bases. Germline V gene lookup returns CDR1 LNHNV and CDR2 YYDKDF (reference sequence). CDR3 length: 14 amino acids. CDR3 sequence: CATSARDTRKPQHF. In DNA, the CDR3 is TGTGCCACCAGCGCACGGGACACTCGAAAGCCCCAGCATTTT. Full variable domain (rest looked up from reference TRBV15 and TRBJ1-5): DAMVIQNPRYQVTQFGKPVTLSCSQTLNHNVMYWYQQKSSQAPKLLFHYYDKDFNNEADTPDNFQSRRPNTSFCFLDIRSPGLGDTAMYLCATSARDTRKPQHFGDGTRLSIL.

This rearrangement joins TRBV2 to TRBJ1-6; D gene unclear. The CDR3 contains 14 residues. V was pared by 10 bases and J by 7 bases, with 17 bases between. Germline CDR1 SNHLY, CDR2 FYNNEI. The CDR3 DNA is TGTGCCACTGCCGGTCGGGGAGGGAATTCACCCCTCCACTTT. Amino acids: CATAGRGGNSPLHF.

This chain links TRBV6-6 with TRBJ1-1; D uncertain. V was shortened by 3 bases and J by 2 bases, with 10 bases between the two germline ends. The CDR3 sequence is 14 residues long. Germline V gene sequence: CDR1 MNHNY, CDR2 SVGAGI (reference sequence). The CDR3 coding sequence is TGTGCCAGCAGTTATATCCAGGCCAACACTGAAGCTTTCTTT. Its protein is CASSYIQANTEAFF.

The chain uses TRBV27 and TRBJ2-3; 11 bases agree with TRBD2. The CDR3 length is 18 residues. V lost 5 bases and J lost 0; bases outside the gene matches: 10. Germline V gene data show CDR1 as MNHEY and CDR2 as SMNVEV (reference sequence). As DNA, the CDR3 is TGTGCCAGCAGTGAAACTAGCGGGGGCCGATTTAGCACAGATACGCAGTATTTT. The encoded protein is CASSETSGGRFSTDTQYF.

The gene calls are TRBV11-2 and TRBJ2-3; 9 positions agree with TRBD1. Trimming at V came to 1 base and at J to 4 bases, leaving 9 bases not matched to a gene. There are 17 residues in the CDR3. Looked up from germline, CDR1 is SGHAT and CDR2 is FQNNGV. CDR3 sequence: CASSLGQGTGRSDTQYF. The CDR3 coding sequence is TGTGCCAGCAGCTTAGGGCAAGGGACAGGGCGCTCAGATACGCAGTATTTT.

The chain links TRBV6-5 to TRBJ1-6; 11 bases map to TRBD1. Trimming at V came to 3 bases and at J to 9 bases, leaving 4 bases not matched to a gene. Germline V lookup: CDR1 MNHEY, CDR2 SVGAGI. The CDR3 length is 15 residues. This CDR3 is CASSYGGQGGSPLHF. CDR3 sequence (DNA): TGTGCCAGCAGTTATGGGGGACAGGGGGGTTCACCCCTCCACTTT.

This chain connects TRBV7-3 to TRBJ2-2; TRBD2 is a possible D gene (6 bases). Germline assignment: CDR1 SGHTA and CDR2 FQGTGA. V gave up 2 bases and J gave up 0 bases, with 10 bases separating them. CDR3 size: 16 residues. The CDR3 coding sequence is TGTGCCAGCAGCTTATTAGGCGGGACGAACACCGGGGAGCTGTTTTTT. Protein: CASSLLGGTNTGELFF. Looking up the rest from reference TRBV7-3 and TRBJ2-2 gives the full variable domain: GAGVSQTPSNKVTEKGKYVELRCDPISGHTALYWYRQSLGQGPEFLIYFQGTGAADDSGLPNDRFFAVRPEGSVSTLKIQRTERGDSAVYLCASSLLGGTNTGELFFGEGSRLTVL.

The genes are TRBV27 and TRBJ1-4, with a tentative D call TRBD1 (6 bases). V lost 5 bases, J lost 7 bases, and 14 bases lay in between. Germline V gene sequence: CDR1 MNHEY, CDR2 SMNVEV (reference sequence). The CDR3 spans 14 residues. DNA for the CDR3: TGTGCCAGCAGTCCCACGGGGGCGAGTGAAAAACTGTTTTTT. Amino acids: CASSPTGASEKLFF.

V usage is TRBV19 and J usage is TRBJ2-5, with D possibly being TRBD2 (5 bases). Trimming left V 1 base short and J 0 bases short, with 12 bases between. The V gene's germline CDR1 is LNHDA and CDR2 SQIVND (reference sequence). This CDR3 comprises 16 residues. The DNA for the CDR3 is TGTGCCAGTAGTATAGTGGGGAGTGCGTACCAAGAGACCCAGTACTTC. Translated, it gives CASSIVGSAYQETQYF.

The V and J genes are TRBV10-3 and TRBJ1-4; TRBD1 is a possible D gene (5 bases). The germline gives CDR1 ENHRY, CDR2 SYGVKD. The CDR3 runs to 13 residues. Trimming pared 0 bases from V and 11 bases from J, leaving 10 bases between. CDR3 sequence reads: CAISESEGRKLFF. As DNA, the CDR3 is TGTGCCATCAGTGAGTCGGAGGGGCGGAAACTGTTTTTT.

The gene calls are TRBV18 and TRBJ2-1; 7 nucleotides line up with TRBD1. Germline-derived CDR1 and CDR2 are KGHSH and LQKENI. V lost 5 bases and J lost 9; bases outside the gene matches: 7. This CDR3 has 13 amino acids. CDR3 loop: CASSTQGNGEQFF. The CDR3 DNA is TGTGCCAGCTCAACACAGGGGAATGGTGAGCAGTTCTTC.

The V and J genes are TRBV5-1 and TRBJ2-2; D is perhaps TRBD2 (6 bases). Germline V gene sequence: CDR1 SGHRS, CDR2 YFSETQ. The CDR3 loop spans 18 amino acids. The ends were cut back, 3 bases at V and 1 base at J, with 19 bases in the middle. The CDR3 loop reads CASSSSRRLARNTGELFF. CDR3 DNA sequence: TGCGCCAGCAGCTCCTCTAGGCGGCTAGCGAGGAACACCGGGGAGCTGTTTTTT.

This chain links TRBV14 with TRBJ1-2; D ambiguous. Trimming removed 3 bases at V and 8 bases at J, with 10 bases between. The CDR3 extends over 12 amino acids. CDR1 and CDR2 (germline): SGHDN, FVKESK. This CDR3 reads CASSQGMGGYTF. Written as DNA, the CDR3 is TGTGCCAGCAGCCAGGGGATGGGCGGCTACACCTTC.

The rearrangement joins TRBV14 to TRBJ2-7; 8 bases map to TRBD2. Germline CDR1 reads SGHDN; CDR2 reads FVKESK. Trimming at V came to 8 bases and at J to 3 bases, leaving 6 bases not matched to a gene. The CDR3 totals 13 residues. This chain's CDR3 is CASCRGGCYEQYF. In DNA form, the CDR3 reads TGTGCCAGCTGTCGGGGGGGGTGCTACGAGCAGTACTTC.